Shown below are 22 T cell receptor beta chains from a single sample sequenced in a study of cytomegalovirus exposure and HLA in healthy donors. The PCR had 60 Vbeta and 13 Jbeta primers. This table comes from immunoSEQ multiplex PCR, and its TCRdb copy is limited to in-frame clones, with some not included. Among about 180,000 clones, 84% were seen once, and the ten largest hold 4.5% to 5.5%. The material sequenced was PBMCs. The source is a girl under 18 in good health and CMV-seropositive.

The CDR3 reads CATSTRGAREKLFF. CDR3 nucleotide sequence: TGTGCCACCAGCACCCGCGGGGCAAGGGAAAAACTGTTTTTT. The chain recombines TRBV15 with TRBJ1-4, with a tentative D call TRBD1 (5 bases). V shed 4 bases and J shed 8 bases, with 14 bases lying between them. Germline V gene sequence: CDR1 LNHNV, CDR2 YYDKDF (reference sequence). This CDR3 is 14 amino acids long.

This rearrangement joins TRBV9 to TRBJ2-5, with a weak D call TRBD2 (5 bases). Germline V gives CDR1 SGDLS, CDR2 YYNGEE. With 0 bases removed from V and 5 bases from J, the gap between germline ends came to 8 bases. The CDR3 totals 13 residues. Written as DNA, the CDR3 is TGTGCCAGCAGCGTAGTAGCGCAGGAGACCCAGTACTTC. Residues: CASSVVAQETQYF. Using reference TRBV9 and TRBJ2-5 for the parts outside the CDR3, the full variable domain is DSGVTQTPKHLITATGQRVTLRCSPRSGDLSVYWYQQSLDQGLQFLIQYYNGEERAKGNILERFSAQQFPDLHSELNLSSLELGDSALYFCASSVVAQETQYFGPGTRLLVL.

Of note for this clone: Different DNA sequences within this sample yield the same CDR3. The rearrangement uses TRBV27 and TRBJ1-1; the D gene is possibly TRBD1 (5 bases). CDR1 MNHEY and CDR2 SMNVEV come from the germline V gene (reference sequence). The V and J ends lost 3 bases and 2 bases respectively, with 10 bases between them. The CDR3 sequence is 14 residues long. The chain's CDR3 is CASSFKGLNTEAFF. The DNA for the CDR3 is TGTGCCAGCAGTTTTAAGGGACTAAACACTGAAGCTTTCTTT.

This chain connects TRBV10-3 to TRBJ2-1; D uncertain. The germline V gene has CDR1 ENHRY and CDR2 SYGVKD. This CDR3 contains 16 residues. V was clipped by 0 bases and J by 2 bases, with 11 bases between them. CDR3 sequence reads: CAISESMFYTYNEQFF. The CDR3 DNA reads TGTGCCATCAGTGAGTCAATGTTTTATACCTACAATGAGCAGTTCTTC.

The chain links TRBV25-1 to TRBJ1-3, with unresolved D. The CDR3 contains 13 residues. CDR1 MGHDK and CDR2 SYGVNS come from the germline V gene. The V end lost 3 bases, the J end lost 4 bases, and 7 bases lay between the germline ends. CDR3 region: CASSDPGGNTIYF. The CDR3 coding sequence is TGTGCCAGCAGTGATCCAGGAGGAAACACCATATATTTT.

V and J are TRBV5-4 and TRBJ2-7; 7 bases line up with TRBD2. This CDR3 comprises 14 residues. V dropped 2 bases and J dropped 5; count of bases not matched to a gene: 7. Germline V gives CDR1 SGHNT, CDR2 YYREEE (reference sequence). CDR3 amino acids: CASSLGLEANEQYF. The CDR3 coding sequence is TGTGCCAGCAGCTTAGGACTAGAAGCGAACGAGCAGTACTTC.

Details on this clone: Other DNA sequences in the same sample also yield this CDR3. The genes are TRBV5-1 and TRBJ1-5, with a possible D match to TRBD1 (5 bases). This CDR3 contains 14 residues. Germline CDR1 SGHRS, CDR2 YFSETQ. The V end lost 2 bases, the J end lost 0 bases, and 6 bases lay between the germline ends. As DNA, the CDR3 is TGCGCCAGCAGCTTAGACAGTAGCAATCAGCCCCAGCATTTT. Translated: CASSLDSSNQPQHF.

This chain links TRBV5-1 with TRBJ2-5; weak D call: TRBD2 (6 bases). The CDR3 loop spans 12 amino acids. Germline-derived CDR1 and CDR2 are SGHRS and YFSETQ. Between the trimmed V and J ends, which lost 7 bases and 5 bases, there was a span of 12 bases. Here the CDR3 DNA reads TGCGCCAGCTCCCTGGAGGGGGAGACCCAGTACTTC. Amino acids: CASSLEGETQYF.

The sample holds a few counts of this clone. CDR3 protein: CATSSREGGWGYGYTF. The CDR3 DNA follows: TGTGCCACCAGCAGCAGGGAGGGGGGATGGGGCTATGGCTACACCTTC. The V and J genes are TRBV15 and TRBJ1-2; D perhaps matches TRBD1 (6 bases). This CDR3 has 16 amino acids. Germline CDR1 and CDR2: LNHNV and YYDKDF (reference sequence). The V gene lost 3 bases and the J gene lost 4 bases, with 18 bases spanning the gap.

V gene TRBV29-1 combines with J gene TRBJ1-2; the match to TRBD1 covers 8 bases. The CDR3 length is 13 residues. Germline V gene sequence: CDR1 SQVTM, CDR2 ANQGSEA. V was pared by 8 bases and J by 6 bases, with 11 bases of the junction left unmatched. The CDR3 region has the DNA TGCAGCATCACTCGGACAGGGAGGGATGGCTACACCTTC. Amino acids: CSITRTGRDGYTF. The full variable domain, in which reference TRBV29-1 and TRBJ1-2 provide the parts outside the CDR3, is SAVISQKPSRDICQRGTSLTIQCQVDSQVTMMFWYRQQPGQSLTLIATANQGSEATYESGFVIDKFPISRPNLTFSTLTVSNMSPEDSSIYLCSITRTGRDGYTFGSGTRLTVV.

The chain has TRBV5-1 and TRBJ2-7; a weak D match, TRBD1 (6 bases). This CDR3 comprises 14 residues. In germline, CDR1 is SGHRS, CDR2 YFSETQ. The ends were cut back, 2 bases at V and 2 bases at J, with 11 bases in the middle. CDR3 sequence reads: CASSLSGQAYEQYF. In DNA form, the CDR3 reads TGCGCCAGCAGCTTATCGGGACAAGCCTACGAGCAGTACTTC.

The chain links TRBV25-1 to TRBJ1-1; perhaps TRBD1 as D (5 bases). The germline V gene has CDR1 MGHDK and CDR2 SYGVNS. The CDR3 loop spans 13 amino acids. V dropped 10 bases and J dropped 2 bases, with 14 bases sitting between them. The CDR3 here is CAIIRVCNTEAFF. Here the CDR3 DNA reads TGTGCCATCATCAGGGTCTGCAACACTGAAGCTTTCTTT.

The gene calls are TRBV19 and TRBJ1-6; TRBD1 aligns across 7 bases. CDR3 length equals 16 residues. The junction had 10 bases not matched to a gene; V was cut back by 4 bases and J by 7 bases. Germline CDR1 is LNHDA and CDR2 is SQIVND (reference sequence). The CDR3 is CASSREGGFGNSPLHF. DNA for the CDR3: TGTGCCAGTAGTAGGGAAGGGGGCTTCGGAAATTCACCCCTCCACTTT.

The table lists this clone with a few counts. The chain is built from TRBV19 and TRBJ2-5; 8 bases are shared with TRBD1. Trimming took 5 bases from V and 4 from J; bases not matched to a gene: 6. The germline CDR1 and CDR2 sequences are LNHDA and SQIVND (reference sequence). The CDR3 is made up of 14 amino acids. CDR3 in amino acids: CASSLHDRGETQYF. The DNA for the CDR3 is TGTGCCAGTAGTCTTCATGACAGGGGAGAGACCCAGTACTTC.

The rearrangement links TRBV4-1 to TRBJ1-5, with a possible D match to TRBD1 (5 bases). Trimming cost V 0 bases and J 6 bases, with 21 bases left between them. The CDR3 extends over 18 amino acids. CDR1 MGHRA and CDR2 YSYEKL come from the germline V gene. The DNA for the CDR3 is TGCGCCAGCAGCCAAGAAGGGCCCAGGACAACCTGGGGTCAGCCCCAGCATTTT. Residues: CASSQEGPRTTWGQPQHF.

The CDR3 loop is CASSLVRRGTGSNQPQHF. In DNA, the CDR3 is TGTGCCAGCAGCTTAGTTCGAAGGGGGACGGGAAGCAATCAGCCCCAGCATTTT. The gene calls are TRBV7-8 and TRBJ1-5; TRBD1 is a possible D gene (6 bases). Germline loops: CDR1 SGHVS, CDR2 FQNEAQ. This CDR3 is built from 18 residues. V shed 1 base and J shed 1 base, with 17 bases lying between them.

V is TRBV6-6 and J is TRBJ1-3; 8 bases line up with TRBD1. The V and J ends lost 4 bases and 3 bases, in that order; junction bases with no gene match: 5. This CDR3 spans 15 amino acids. The V gene's germline CDR1 is MNHNY and CDR2 SVGAGI (reference sequence). CDR3 in amino acids: CASSSPGGGGNTIYF. The DNA for the CDR3 is TGTGCCAGCAGTTCCCCAGGGGGCGGTGGAAACACCATATATTTT.

This clone has only one observation. This chain links TRBV19 with TRBJ1-1; D ambiguous. The germline V gene encodes CDR1 LNHDA and CDR2 SQIVND (reference sequence). V gave up 3 bases and J gave up 4 bases, with 9 bases separating them. The CDR3 is 13 amino acids. The CDR3 here is CASSITEFTEAFF. CDR3 bases: TGTGCCAGTAGTATCACAGAATTCACTGAAGCTTTCTTT.

This clone was recorded once. Its ends do not fully match the called genes, so a read error is possible. V gene TRBV2 combines with J gene TRBJ1-3; D is perhaps TRBD1 (5 bases). Germline CDR1 is SNHLY and CDR2 is FYNNEI. The CDR3 length is 13 residues. This CDR3 is CASGANSRNTIYF. The DNA of the CDR3 is TGTGCCAGCGGGGCGAACTCTAGAAACACCATATATTTT.

This clone was counted once. The chain recombines TRBV4-1 with TRBJ2-7; weak D call: TRBD2 (5 bases). Trimming stripped 4 bases from V and 2 bases from J, with 9 bases between. CDR1 and CDR2 (germline): MGHRA, YSYEKL. The CDR3 contains 13 residues. The CDR3 DNA is TGCGCCAGCAGCCCAGGACTTGCCTACGAGCAGTACTTC. Its translation is CASSPGLAYEQYF.

This chain connects TRBV7-2 to TRBJ2-7; 8 nucleotides line up with TRBD1. The CDR3 loop spans 15 amino acids. The junction had 6 bases not matched to a gene; V was cut back by 3 bases and J by 2 bases. Germline assignment: CDR1 SGHTA and CDR2 FQGNSA. CDR3 sequence: CASSFGQGSTYEQYF. CDR3 nucleotides: TGTGCCAGCAGCTTTGGACAGGGTTCCACCTACGAGCAGTACTTC. Drawing the rest from reference TRBV7-2 and TRBJ2-7, the complete variable domain is GAGVSQSPSNKVTEKGKDVELRCDPISGHTALYWYRQSLGQGLEFLIYFQGNSAPDKSGLPSDRFSAERTGGSVSTLTIQRTQQEDSAVYLCASSFGQGSTYEQYFGPGTRLTVT.

The V gene is TRBV7-3, the J gene TRBJ2-2; D uncertain. Deletions cut 5 bases from V and 3 bases from J, with 7 bases between. Germline V CDR1 and CDR2: SGHTA, FQGTGA. The CDR3 runs 13 residues. The chain's CDR3 is CASSNPYTGELFF. The CDR3 bases are TGTGCCAGCAGCAATCCATACACCGGGGAGCTGTTTTTT.